What follows are 25 T cell receptor beta chains derived from one specimen sequenced in a study of PD-1 blockade in classical Hodgkin lymphoma. This table comes from immunoSEQ multiplex PCR, and its TCRdb copy is limited to in-frame clones, with some not included. The table has some 21,000 clones, around four fifths seen once; the top ten hold more than 0.9%. The time point denotes: newly diagnosed, previously untreated cHL patient sample. Magnetic negative selection purified CD4+ T cells from thawed PBMCs. The sample consisted of CD4+ T cells from blood. The receptors here all came from a human donor with classical Hodgkin lymphoma.

The rearrangement uses TRBV19 and TRBJ1-3; maybe TRBD1 (6 bases). Germline CDR1 reads LNHDA; CDR2 reads SQIVND (reference sequence). This CDR3 spans 16 amino acids. The germline V and J ends were trimmed by 4 bases and 3 bases, with 16 bases remaining between them. CDR3 in amino acids: CASSTNLGGHGNTIYF. The CDR3 DNA follows: TGTGCCAGTAGTACTAACCTCGGGGGGCATGGAAACACCATATATTTT.

This clone was picked up one time. The chain uses TRBV6-6 and TRBJ1-2; TRBD1 aligns across 8 bases. The CDR3 covers 14 residues. Germline V gene sequence: CDR1 MNHNY, CDR2 SVGAGI (reference sequence). With V trimmed by 5 bases and J by 8 bases, 10 bases remained unmatched. Written as DNA, the CDR3 is TGTGCCAGCAGTCCTATCACAGGGGGTGGCGGCTACACCTTC. It codes for CASSPITGGGGYTF.

This sequence joins TRBV15 and TRBJ1-5; 7 nucleotides line up with TRBD1. Trimming at V came to 3 bases and at J to 7 bases, leaving 9 bases not matched to a gene. The CDR3 sequence is 15 residues long. CDR1 is LNHNV and CDR2 is YYDKDF in the germline V gene (reference sequence). Here the CDR3 DNA reads TGTGCCACCAGCAGGGACACAGGGGCGAGGCAGCCCCAGCATTTT. Protein sequence: CATSRDTGARQPQHF. Full variable domain (rest looked up from reference TRBV15 and TRBJ1-5): DAMVIQNPRYQVTQFGKPVTLSCSQTLNHNVMYWYQQKSSQAPKLLFHYYDKDFNNEADTPDNFQSRRPNTSFCFLDIRSPGLGDTAMYLCATSRDTGARQPQHFGDGTRLSIL.

The genes are TRBV7-9 and TRBJ1-6, with a possible D match to TRBD1 (5 bases). CDR1 SEHNR and CDR2 FQNEAQ come from the germline V gene (reference sequence). This CDR3 is built from 14 residues. Between the trimmed V and J ends, which lost 5 bases and 10 bases, there was a span of 15 bases. The CDR3 loop reads CASSLGAFHSPLHF. CDR3 sequence (DNA): TGTGCCAGCAGCCTAGGGGCATTCCACTCACCCCTCCACTTT.

The rearrangement links TRBV6-5 to TRBJ2-4; D is unclear. The CDR3 has 14 amino acids. Germline V gives CDR1 MNHEY, CDR2 SVGAGI. V lost 0 bases and J 3 bases, leaving 6 bases between the germline ends. In DNA form, the CDR3 reads TGTGCCAGCAGTTACTCGCCTAGCAAAAACATTCAGTACTTC. Translated, it gives CASSYSPSKNIQYF.

V usage is TRBV27 and J usage is TRBJ1-5, with a tentative D call TRBD1 (6 bases). Trimming stripped 2 bases from V and 2 bases from J, with 10 bases between. CDR1 and CDR2 from the germline V gene are MNHEY and SMNVEV (reference sequence). The CDR3 has 15 residues. CDR3 in DNA: TGTGCCAGCAGTTTAGAGTGGGGGCGCAATCAGCCCCAGCATTTT. Translation: CASSLEWGRNQPQHF.

The chain has TRBV6-4 and TRBJ2-1; 12 positions agree with TRBD2. V lost 6 bases to trimming and J lost 6 bases; unmatched junction nucleotides: 3. The CDR3 sequence is 14 residues long. Germline V CDR1 and CDR2: MRHNA, SNTAGT. The CDR3 DNA follows: TGTGCCAGCAGACTAGCGGGAGGAACCAATGAGCAGTTCTTC. Amino acids: CASRLAGGTNEQFF.

The chain recombines TRBV19 with TRBJ2-1; 8 bases line up with TRBD1. The trim removed 1 base at V and 9 bases at J, leaving 8 bases unmatched. Germline values: CDR1 LNHDA, CDR2 SQIVND (reference sequence). This CDR3 has 15 residues. DNA of the CDR3: TGTGCCAGTAGTATAGGGACAGGGAGGTCTGGTGAGCAGTTCTTC. Translating it yields CASSIGTGRSGEQFF.

The rearrangement links TRBV28 to TRBJ2-6; D not certain. Germline CDR1 MDHEN, CDR2 SYDVKM. This CDR3 is built from 13 residues. CDR3 sequence reads: CAVLVSGANVLTF. The CDR3 nucleotides read TGTGCAGTTTTGGTCTCTGGGGCCAACGTCCTGACTTTC.

V and J are TRBV11-3 and TRBJ2-6; D is uncertain. This CDR3 contains 18 residues. The V and J ends lost 3 bases and 0 bases respectively, with 15 bases between them. CDR1 is SGHNT, CDR2 YENEEA, per germline. The CDR3 here is CASSLGGQLSSGANVLTF. The DNA of the CDR3 is TGTGCCAGCAGCTTGGGTGGGCAGCTGAGCTCTGGGGCCAACGTCCTGACTTTC. The variable domain in full, with the rest retrieved from reference TRBV11-3 and TRBJ2-6, is EAGVVQSPRYKIIEKKQPVAFWCNPISGHNTLYWYLQNLGQGPELLIRYENEEAVDDSQLPKDRFSAERLKGVDSTLKIQPAELGDSAVYLCASSLGGQLSSGANVLTFGAGSRLTVL.

The rearrangement joins TRBV7-2 to TRBJ2-7; weak D call: TRBD1 (6 bases). This CDR3 has 13 amino acids. Germline loops: CDR1 SGHTA, CDR2 FQGNSA. V dropped 0 bases and J dropped 7 bases, with 10 bases sitting between them. The CDR3: CASSLARTEEQYF. CDR3 DNA sequence: TGTGCCAGCAGCTTAGCCCGGACAGAAGAGCAGTACTTC.

This chain uses TRBV6-6 with TRBJ1-2; TRBD1 might be the D (6 bases). V lost 6 bases and J lost 8, with 16 bases in between. Germline V gene data show CDR1 as MNHNY and CDR2 as SVGAGI (reference sequence). The CDR3 is 13 amino acids. The CDR3 DNA reads TGTGCCAGCAGCCAGATACAGGGAGGCGGCTACACCTTC. Its translation is CASSQIQGGGYTF.

This clone has only one observation. The chain recombines TRBV11-3 with TRBJ1-1; D gene unclear. Germline V gene sequence: CDR1 SGHNT, CDR2 YENEEA. The CDR3 is made up of 12 amino acids. The V end was cut by 0 bases, the J end by 3 bases, with 2 bases between. CDR3 sequence (DNA): TGTGCCAGCAGCTTAGATGACACTGAAGCTTTCTTT. Translation: CASSLDDTEAFF.

This clone showed up just a few times. V gene TRBV11-2 combines with J gene TRBJ1-5; D is ambiguous. The CDR3 spans 13 residues. Germline loops: CDR1 SGHAT, CDR2 FQNNGV. With 2 bases removed from V and 5 bases from J, the gap between germline ends came to 7 bases. In nucleotides, the CDR3 is TGTGCCAGCAGCTTAAGCGAGGATCAGCCCCAGCATTTT. It specifies CASSLSEDQPQHF.

This clone occurred a few times. The chain couples TRBV6-5 to TRBJ1-6; D not certain. Trimming removed 6 bases at V and 8 bases at J, with 8 bases between. The CDR3 is 12 amino acids. Germline V CDR1 and CDR2: MNHEY, SVGAGI. The chain's CDR3 is CASRGLYSPLHF. The DNA for the CDR3 is TGTGCCAGCAGGGGTTTGTATTCACCCCTCCACTTT.

The V and J genes are TRBV6-1 and TRBJ2-3; TRBD1 aligns across 8 bases. CDR1 and CDR2 (germline): MNHNS, SASEGT. Trimming cost V 2 bases and J 10 bases; bases outside gene matches: 5. This CDR3 has 13 amino acids. In nucleotides, the CDR3 is TGTGCCAGCAGTGAAAAGGGGGGACAGGCGCAGTATTTT. Translation gives CASSEKGGQAQYF.

The chain employs TRBV5-1 and TRBJ2-7; tentatively, D is TRBD2 (6 bases). Trimming removed 0 bases at V and 5 bases at J, with 21 bases between. The CDR3 is 17 residues long. CDR1 and CDR2 from the germline V gene are SGHRS and YFSETQ. The CDR3 region is CASSLGLRDSWSDEQYF. The DNA of the CDR3 is TGCGCCAGCAGCTTGGGGCTCCGGGACTCCTGGAGTGACGAGCAGTACTTC.

Remarks on this clone: At one of its ends the junction is not consistent with the germline gene, which may arise from a read error. V usage is TRBV9 and J usage is TRBJ1-1, with D perhaps matching TRBD1 (5 bases). The length of the CDR3 is 17 residues. Germline assignment: CDR1 SGDLS and CDR2 YYNGEE. The CDR3 bases are TGTGCCAGCAGCGTAGACCCAGGGCTGGGGTTGAACCCTGAAGCTTTCTTT. It yields the protein CASSVDPGLGLNPEAFF.

The chain employs TRBV7-3 and TRBJ2-4, with 10 bases fitting TRBD2. The length of the CDR3 is 13 residues. Per germline, CDR1 SGHTA and CDR2 FQGTGA. The junction had 8 bases not matched to a gene; V was cut back by 2 bases and J by 16 bases. The CDR3 is CASSLDSKREGYF. Written as DNA, the CDR3 is TGTGCCAGCAGCTTAGACTCCAAGCGGGAGGGCTACTTC. The full variable domain, completed using reference TRBV7-3 and TRBJ2-4, is GAGVSQTPSNKVTEKGKYVELRCDPISGHTALYWYRQSLGQGPEFLIYFQGTGAADDSGLPNDRFFAVRPEGSVSTLKIQRTERGDSAVYLCASSLDSKREGYFGAGTRLSVL.

This clone was seen a handful of times. The chain recombines TRBV20-1 with TRBJ2-1, with D unresolved. Between the trimmed V and J ends, which lost 5 bases and 7 bases, there was a span of 9 bases. CDR3 size: 11 residues. The germline CDR1 and CDR2 sequences are DFQATT and SNEGSKA (reference sequence). The chain's CDR3 is CSAFTLNEQFF. CDR3 in DNA: TGCAGTGCTTTCACACTTAATGAGCAGTTCTTC.

V gene TRBV5-1 combines with J gene TRBJ1-4; 9 bases map to TRBD1. Looked up from germline, CDR1 is SGHRS and CDR2 is YFSETQ. The length of the CDR3 is 17 residues. V lost 4 bases, J lost 3 bases, and 10 bases stayed unmatched. In DNA form, the CDR3 reads TGCGCCAGCAGCCCTAGACAGGGGGTGTCCTCTAATGAAAAACTGTTTTTT. It is translated as CASSPRQGVSSNEKLFF. The entire variable domain, with the rest obtained from reference TRBV5-1 and TRBJ1-4, is as follows: KAGVTQTPRYLIKTRGQQVTLSCSPISGHRSVSWYQQTPGQGLQFLFEYFSETQRNKGNFPGRFSGRQFSNSRSEMNVSTLELGDSALYLCASSPRQGVSSNEKLFFGSGTQLSVL.

The V call is TRBV9, the J call TRBJ2-2; the D gene is possibly TRBD2 (5 bases). The CDR3 runs 15 residues. The V gene lost 3 bases and the J gene lost 4 bases, with 13 bases spanning the gap. Germline V lookup: CDR1 SGDLS, CDR2 YYNGEE. The CDR3 region is CASSASHVSTGELFF. CDR3 DNA: TGTGCCAGCAGCGCTAGCCATGTATCCACCGGGGAGCTGTTTTTT. Using reference TRBV9 and TRBJ2-2 for the parts outside the CDR3, the full variable domain is DSGVTQTPKHLITATGQRVTLRCSPRSGDLSVYWYQQSLDQGLQFLIQYYNGEERAKGNILERFSAQQFPDLHSELNLSSLELGDSALYFCASSASHVSTGELFFGEGSRLTVL.

The chain recombines TRBV2 with TRBJ1-5; 11 bases align to TRBD1. This CDR3 comprises 13 residues. J was trimmed by 14 bases and V by 5 bases; bases with no gene match: 8. Germline V CDR1 and CDR2: SNHLY, FYNNEI. CDR3 sequence (DNA): TGTGCCAGCAGTCTAGGGTCGGGACAGGGGGAGCATTTT. It encodes CASSLGSGQGEHF.

V usage is TRBV28 and J usage is TRBJ2-7, with 10 nucleotides matching TRBD2. The CDR3 totals 15 residues. The trim removed 8 bases at V and 4 bases at J, leaving 11 bases unmatched. The germline CDR1 and CDR2 sequences are MDHEN and SYDVKM. CDR3 region: CASSFGLAGAYEQYF. The CDR3 coding sequence is TGTGCCAGCTCCTTTGGCCTAGCGGGAGCATACGAGCAGTACTTC.

The V gene is TRBV27, the J gene TRBJ1-5; D is undetermined. Trimming removed 2 bases at V and 2 bases at J, with 25 bases between. Germline CDR1 MNHEY, CDR2 SMNVEV (reference sequence). The CDR3 is made up of 20 amino acids. CDR3 coding DNA: TGTGCCAGCAGTTTAACTTCCCCGAAGAGTTCGGTGTGGGGCAATCAGCCCCAGCATTTT. Encoded protein: CASSLTSPKSSVWGNQPQHF.